The TCR beta chain under discussion was sequenced for a study of T cell responses to AZD1222 COVID-19 vaccine. This table comes from immunoSEQ multiplex PCR, and its TCRdb copy is limited to in-frame clones, with some not included. The data hold about 85,000 clones, with 88% observed a single time. V was trimmed by 5 bases and J by 2 bases, leaving 4 bases between them. The CDR3 is made up of 12 amino acids. Germline-derived CDR1 and CDR2 are SGHDN and FVKESK. This specimen consisted of peripheral blood, obtained on day 0 of AZD1222 vaccination. The chain joins TRBV14 to TRBJ1-3; D ambiguous. The TCR was taken from an adult in good health. This CDR3 is CASSSPGNTIYF. The CDR3 bases are TGTGCCAGCAGCAGTCCTGGAAACACCATATATTTT. Full variable domain (outside the CDR3, taken from reference TRBV14 and TRBJ1-3): EAGVTQFPSHSVIEKGQTVTLRCDPISGHDNLYWYRRVMGKEIKFLLHFVKESKQDESGMPNNRFLAERTGGTYSTLKVQPAELEDSGVYFCASSSPGNTIYFGEGSWLTVV.